These T cell receptor beta chains were read from a single sample in a study of tumor-infiltrating lymphocytes in primary liver carcinoma. TCRdb re-analysed the multiplex PCR reads in MiXCR, keeping a single row per CDR3 protein. The sample records about 320,000 distinct CDR3 sequences, over 55% being singletons. Material: peripheral blood. Receptors were obtained from a man aged 35 to 55 with primary liver carcinoma and hepatitis B virus infection. CDR3s include the opening cysteine and the closing phenylalanine or tryptophan. D genes are given only for firm matches. Clone size is given for some rows only: seen once, a few or many times, or a class if the clone is expanded.

D	size	V	J	DNA	CDR3
-	-	TRBV6-1	TRBJ1-2	TGTGCCTGCACTGAAGGGGGGCGCCGAAACTATGGCTACACCTTC	CACTEGGRRNYGYTF
-	many	TRBV6-1	TRBJ2-7	TGTGCCAGCATGAGGTACGAGCGGCAGTACTTC	CASMRYERQYF
-	-	TRBV11-2	TRBJ1-6	TGTGCCAGCAGTCCCGAGACAGGATTAAATCCACCCCTCCACTTT	CASSPETGLNPPLHF
-	-	TRBV6-1	TRBJ1-4	TGTGCCGGCAGTGCAGGGAATTTCGAAAAACTGTTTTTT	CAGSAGNFEKLFF
-	many	TRBV5-5	TRBJ2-3	TGTGCCAGCAGCTTGGAGACATACACAGATACGCAGTATTTT	CASSLETYTDTQYF
-	many	TRBV11-2	TRBJ2-1	TGTGCCAGCAGCTTAGATAGGGCAGGCTGGAGTGAGCAGTTCTTC	CASSLDRAGWSEQFF
-	-	TRBV11-1	TRBJ2-7	TGTACCGGCAGCTTAGAGGTTTCAGGTTCGGGAGAGCAGTACTTC	CTGSLEVSGSGEQYF
-	few	TRBV5-4	TRBJ2-7	TGTGCCAGCAGCTCTGGGGCAGGCGCGAGAGGCGAGCAGTACTTC	CASSSGAGARGEQYF
-	-	TRBV11-1	TRBJ2-5	TGTGCCAGCGGCTTCGATACCACTACCCAAGAGACCCAGTGCTTC	CASGFDTTTQETQCF
-	-	TRBV7-8	TRBJ1-6	TGTACCAGCAGCTTAGTACTGGATCCAGGTTCACCTCTCCACTTT	CTSSLVLDPGSPLHF
-	once	TRBV6-1	TRBJ2-7	TGTGCCAGCCGAATGACAGACCACGAGCAGTACTTC	CASRMTDHEQYF
TRBD2	-	TRBV5-4	TRBJ2-1	TGTGCCAGCAGCTTGGCCTCTAGCGGGAGTTTTATGAGTAATGAGCAGTTTTTC	CASSLASSGSFMSNEQFF
TRBD1	-	TRBV12-3/TRBV12-4	TRBJ2-7	TGTGCCAGCAGTTTCGGGACAGAGGGCTCCTACGTGCAGTACTTC	CASSFGTEGSYVQYF
-	-	TRBV5-1	TRBJ2-3	TGCGCCAGCAGCAAGGACAGTAGCACAGATACGCAATATTTT	CASSKDSSTDTQYF
-	many	TRBV4-2	TRBJ1-1	TGTGCCAGCAGCCAAGATTTAACGGGTAACACTGAAGCTTTCTTT	CASSQDLTGNTEAFF
TRBD2	-	TRBV14	TRBJ2-7	TGTGCCAGCAGCCAACGGGGGGGGCGGGACTTC	CASSQRGGRDF
-	-	TRBV5-1	TRBJ1-5	TGCGCCAGCAGCTTGGACAGAAATCAGCCCCGGCATTTT	CASSLDRNQPRHF
-	-	TRBV19	TRBJ1-1	TGTGCCAGTACCTCACAGCCTTCAATGAACACTGAAGCTTTCTTT	CASTSQPSMNTEAFF
TRBD2	-	TRBV5-1	TRBJ2-3	TGCACCAGCAGCGTAGGACTAGCCATCACAGATACGCAGTATTTT	CTSSVGLAITDTQYF
TRBD2	-	TRBV6-1	TRBJ2-3	TGTGCCAGCAGTCGAAGCGGGAGCACAGATACGAAGTATTTT	CASSRSGSTDTKYF
-	-	TRBV5-1	TRBJ2-7	TGCGCCAGCAGCTTGGGCAATGCGTCCTACGAGCAGTACTTC	CASSLGNASYEQYF